One and the same sample provided the 21 T cell receptor beta chains below, sequenced in a study of T cells in Graves' hyperthyroidism and ophthalmopathy. The investigators amplified TCR beta CDR3 regions from RNA transcripts. Using the HTBI primer set, a first-round RT-PCR was run on the TCR CDR3. TCRdb fed the multiplex PCR reads into MiXCR, producing one record per CDR3 protein. The sample shows approximately 500,000 distinct CDR3 sequences, 46% of them seen only once. The sequenced sample was peripheral blood or thyroid tissue (not recorded which). These receptors were collected from a woman in her late teens or twenties with Graves' hyperthyroidism.

V is TRBV29-1 and J is TRBJ2-5, with D possibly called TRBD1 or TRBD2 (5 bases each). This CDR3 region has 12 residues. Germline values: CDR1 SQVTM, CDR2 ANQGSEA. V shed 3 bases and J shed 7 bases, with 12 bases lying between them. The CDR3 DNA is TGCAGCGTTGAGGGGGACCCGGGGACCCAGTACTTC. It is translated as CSVEGDPGTQYF.

This clonotype showed up many times. The rearrangement joins TRBV29-1 to TRBJ2-7, with D possibly matching TRBD2 (5 bases). This CDR3 comprises 8 residues. Germline CDR1 is SQVTM and CDR2 is ANQGSEA. CDR3 sequence (DNA): TGCCCTCCGGGGGAGCAGTACTTC. Protein: CPPGEQYF.

The chain couples TRBV9 to TRBJ2-5, with 11 bases identical to TRBD2. The J segment lost 2 bases and the V segment lost 4 bases, leaving 10 bases of the junction unmatched. CDR1 and CDR2 from the germline V gene are SGDLS and YYNGEE. The CDR3 length is 17 residues. The CDR3 DNA reads TGTGCCAGCAGCCGGCTCACGGGACTAGCGGTACAAGAGACCCAGTACTTC. This gives the protein CASSRLTGLAVQETQYF.

J is TRBJ1-2 and V is TRBV5-6; no clear D. The V end was cut by 4 bases, the J end by 0 bases, with 19 bases between. CDR1 is SGHDT, CDR2 YYEEEE, per germline. CDR3 length equals 17 residues. The CDR3 loop is CASSPPPWAYPNYGYTF. DNA of the CDR3: TGTGCCAGCAGCCCCCCCCCCTGGGCCTATCCTAACTATGGCTACACCTTC.

The chain couples TRBV7-3 to TRBJ2-5, with TRBD2 matching 9 bases. The CDR3 is 11 residues long. V lost 6 bases, J lost 7 bases, and 0 bases stayed unmatched. Germline CDR1 reads SGHTA; CDR2 reads FQGTGA. This CDR3 reads CASRLAGTQYF. In nucleotides, the CDR3 is TGTGCCAGCAGACTAGCGGGGACCCAGTACTTC.

This clonotype was seen at least ten times. V usage is TRBV10-3 and J usage is TRBJ1-5; possible D gene TRBD1, 5 bases. This CDR3 is 16 amino acids long. CDR1 is ENHRY and CDR2 is SYGVKD in the germline V gene. Trimming took 3 bases from V and 4 from J, leaving 16 bases between them. The CDR3 here is CAISEERQGGNQPQHF. CDR3 nucleotide sequence: TGTGCCATCAGTGAAGAGCGGCAGGGCGGTAATCAGCCCCAGCATTTT.

This chain links TRBV7-9 with TRBJ2-7; 12 nucleotides align to TRBD1. This CDR3 comprises 14 residues. V shed 8 bases, J shed 6 bases, and the junction held 8 bases outside the gene matches. From germline, CDR1 is SEHNR and CDR2 FQNEAQ (reference sequence). In DNA form, the CDR3 reads TGTGCCAGCCGCACCGGGACAGGGGGCCCCGAGCAGTACTTC. It is translated as CASRTGTGGPEQYF.

J is TRBJ2-7 and V is TRBV2, with 11 bases aligning to TRBD2. Trimming at V came to 6 bases and at J to 2 bases, leaving 3 bases not matched to a gene. This CDR3 region has 14 residues. CDR1 is SNHLY, CDR2 FYNNEI, per germline. The DNA of the CDR3 is TGTGCCAGCAGGACTAGCGGGGCTACCTACGAGCAGTACTTC. The encoded protein is CASRTSGATYEQYF.

This clonotype showed up many times. The V and J genes are TRBV7-9 and TRBJ2-7; 10 bases agree with TRBD1. The CDR3 covers 12 residues. The germline CDR1 and CDR2 sequences are SEHNR and FQNEAQ (reference sequence). The CDR3 DNA reads TGTGCTAGCGGGACAGGGGCATGGGAGCAGTACTTC. It codes for CASGTGAWEQYF.

As concerns this clonotype: This CDR3 is missing its conserved last phenylalanine or tryptophan, likely due to a read error. The DNA is omitted, as the CDR3 cannot be located on it reliably, and the CDR3 follows TCRdb's listing. The gene calls are TRBV5-1 and TRBJ2-5; TRBD1, as called in the table, went unchecked against the DNA. In germline, CDR1 is SGHRS, CDR2 YFSETQ. The CDR3 has 8 amino acids, counting both end residues. CDR3 sequence reads: CASSLGPL.

The chain is built from TRBV20-1 and TRBJ2-5; 12 nucleotides align to TRBD2. Germline CDR1 is DFQATT and CDR2 is SNEGSKA (reference sequence). Trimming took 3 bases from V and 4 from J; bases not matched to a gene: 6. The CDR3 sequence is 15 residues long. CDR3 in DNA: TGCAGTGCTAGCCCTAGCGGGAGGGCCGGAGAGACCCAGTACTTC. This translates into CSASPSGRAGETQYF.

Written as DNA, the CDR3 is TGTGCCAGCAGCTTAAATTGGCTCGCTGGAAACACCATATATTTT. This sequence encodes CASSLNWLAGNTIYF. The genes are TRBV7-2 and TRBJ1-3; D unresolved. This CDR3 has 15 amino acids. V shed 2 bases and J shed 2 bases, with 10 bases lying between them. CDR1 and CDR2 (germline): SGHTA, FQGNSA.

This clonotype was detected a few times. The V gene is TRBV29-1, the J gene TRBJ2-7; 7 nucleotides match TRBD1. CDR1 SQVTM and CDR2 ANQGSEA come from the germline V gene. V was pared by 4 bases and J by 2 bases, with 8 bases of the junction left unmatched. The CDR3 length is 14 residues. CDR3 amino acids: CSVGGRQGAYEQYF. The CDR3 DNA sequence: TGCAGCGTTGGTGGAAGACAGGGAGCCTACGAGCAGTACTTC.

The V and J genes are TRBV2 and TRBJ1-2, with 7 bases matching TRBD1. The CDR3 has 18 residues. Per the germline V gene, CDR1 is SNHLY and CDR2 is FYNNEI. V shed 2 bases, J shed 3 bases, and the junction held 15 bases outside the gene matches. The CDR3 sequence: CASSERASAGGGDYGYTF. The CDR3 DNA follows: TGTGCCAGCAGTGAAAGAGCTAGTGCGGGAGGGGGCGACTATGGCTACACCTTC.

The CDR3 loop reads CASSQPPSGTGQETQYF. The CDR3 DNA is TGTGCCAGCAGCCAACCCCCCTCCGGGACAGGGCAAGAGACCCAGTACTTC. The rearrangement uses TRBV4-2 and TRBJ2-5; 9 nucleotides line up with TRBD1. V lost 2 bases to trimming and J lost 2 bases; unmatched junction nucleotides: 9. The CDR3 covers 17 residues. CDR1 is LGHNA, CDR2 YNFKEQ, per germline.

The table lists this clonotype with many counts. The genes are TRBV2 and TRBJ1-5, with D hard to call. This CDR3 spans 15 amino acids. Germline loops: CDR1 SNHLY, CDR2 FYNNEI. The V and J ends lost 4 bases and 5 bases respectively, with 15 bases between them. The CDR3 coding sequence is TGTGCCAGCAGTGGATTCCGGGAGCGACATCAGCCCCAGCATTTT. Translation: CASSGFRERHQPQHF.

The chain has TRBV9 and TRBJ1-2; D is possibly TRBD1 (6 bases). CDR1 SGDLS and CDR2 YYNGEE come from the germline V gene. V was shortened by 2 bases and J by 0 bases, with 8 bases between the two germline ends. The length of the CDR3 is 14 residues. The CDR3 spells CASSVGATNYGYTF. CDR3 coding DNA: TGTGCCAGCAGCGTGGGGGCGACTAACTATGGCTACACCTTC.

This clonotype has a count of ten or more. This chain uses TRBV20-1 with TRBJ2-2; TRBD1 agrees at 7 bases. The CDR3 sequence is 15 residues long. CDR1 and CDR2 from the germline V gene are DFQATT and SNEGSKA (reference sequence). The J segment lost 4 bases and the V segment lost 6 bases, leaving 11 bases of the junction unmatched. As DNA, the CDR3 is TGCAGTGCCCCCGCTAAGACAGGGAGCACCGGGGAGCTGTTTTTT. Amino acid sequence: CSAPAKTGSTGELFF.

Comment on this clonotype: This may stem from a read error, because a much larger clone lies one nucleotide away. V usage is TRBV7-2 and J usage is TRBJ2-7; TRBD2 agrees at 15 bases. The CDR3 contains 16 residues. Germline V gene sequence: CDR1 SGHTA, CDR2 FQGNSA. After removal of 5 bases from V and 9 bases from J, the junction contained 11 bases not matched to a gene. The CDR3 loop is CASSPRTSGRVHGQYF. The CDR3 DNA reads as TGTGCCAGCAGCCCCCGGACTAGCGGGAGGGTCCACGGGCAGTACTTC. The full variable domain, its missing parts supplied by reference TRBV7-2 and TRBJ2-7, is GAGVSQSPSNKVTEKGKDVELRCDPISGHTALYWYRQSLGQGLEFLIYFQGNSAPDKSGLPSDRFSAERTGGSVSTLTIQRTQQEDSAVYLCASSPRTSGRVHGQYFGPGTRLTVT.

The chain links TRBV7-9 to TRBJ1-1, with no clear D. Trimming removed 1 base at V and 1 base at J, with 10 bases between. The CDR3 is 15 amino acids. Germline V lookup: CDR1 SEHNR, CDR2 FQNEAQ (reference sequence). The DNA for the CDR3 is TGTGCCAGCAGCTTAGTGGTAGGTAAGAACACTGAAGCTTTCTTT. It specifies CASSLVVGKNTEAFF.

The chain uses TRBV6-5 and TRBJ1-5; 10 bases align to TRBD1. The CDR3 has 14 residues. Per germline, CDR1 MNHEY and CDR2 SVGAGI. Trimming at V came to 5 bases and at J to 11 bases, leaving 9 bases not matched to a gene. CDR3 nucleotide sequence: TGTGCCAGCAGTATCCGGGACAGGGGACAGACCCAGCATTTT. Translating it yields CASSIRDRGQTQHF.